Listed here is a single TCR beta chain. CDR1 is WNHNN, CDR2 SYGVQD, per germline (reference sequence). The V segment lost 0 bases and the J segment 4 bases; nucleotides outside the gene matches: 12. The CDR3 covers 19 residues. This specimen comes from a study of blood T cell repertoires in COVID-19. Study as a whole: PBMCs, B-cell-depleted T cells, or T cells provided the cDNA or gDNA that made up the material.

Study processing details: Nucleated cell number was recorded as an estimate derived from reference gene primer amplification. The repertoire was sequenced with immunoSEQ multiplex PCR; TCRdb's copy has only in-frame clones and lacks some. The V and J calls and the clone size are those of that table, but D and trimming were determined from the DNA. This sample has about 81,000 clones, with 60% to 80% found just once. This sequence was found in a woman between 45 and 60 years old with acute or convalescent COVID-19. The sample was peripheral blood. The rearrangement links TRBV10-1 to TRBJ1-2; 12 bases are a match to TRBD1. CDR3 DNA sequence: TGCGCCAGCAGTGAGTCGGGACAAGGGACAGGGGGCTCGGTCTATGGCTACACCTTC. Its translation is CASSESGQGTGGSVYGYTF.